The 2 T cell receptor beta chains reported below all come from one sample, sequenced in a study of blood T cells in healthy people across ages. It was with a sample-barcoded 5' primer and a J-beta primer mix that a second PCR of roughly 7 to 12 cycles was run. TCRdb re-derived calls from the 5' RACE reads in MiXCR, one entry per CDR3 protein. In the table there are approximately 780,000 distinct CDR3 sequences, about a quarter of which are singletons. Separately, the same data were catalogued under a study of T cells of mothers and their children.

The specimen sequenced was blood. The receptors stem from a boy younger than 18 in good health.

This chain joins TRBV6-1 and TRBJ2-5; D unclear. With 6 bases removed from V and 2 bases from J, the gap between germline ends came to 19 bases. The V gene's germline CDR1 is MNHNS and CDR2 SASEGT. This CDR3 comprises 16 residues. The chain's CDR3 is CASSLSVAYPQETQYF. The DNA for the CDR3 is TGTGCCAGCAGCCTAAGCGTCGCCTACCCGCAAGAGACCCAGTACTTC.

V and J are TRBV7-9 and TRBJ1-1, with 8 bases aligning to TRBD1. CDR3 length: 19 amino acids. V shed 6 bases, J shed 2 bases, and the junction held 20 bases outside the gene matches. Germline-derived CDR1 and CDR2 are SEHNR and FQNEAQ (reference sequence). Here the CDR3 DNA reads TGTGCCAGCAGAACCGCAAGTCACGGACAGGGTGTGGTAAACACTGAAGCTTTCTTT. Translating gives CASRTASHGQGVVNTEAFF.